This T cell receptor (beta chain) came from a study of Graves' ophthalmopathy and Graves' hyperthyroidism (dated by TCRdb to 2016 to 2018). Describing the broader study: Peripheral blood samples were taken at the time of initial diagnosis, before any treatment was given. To tell Graves' ophthalmopathy apart from Graves' hyperthyroidism, and to predict which patients would progress to ophthalmopathy, the study relied on TCR beta repertoire signatures. In total, 135 blood samples were TCR-sequenced: 43 ophthalmopathy, 80 or so hyperthyroidism and about 17 hyperthyroidism-to-ophthalmopathy patients. To explore V-J signatures that separate ophthalmopathy from hyperthyroidism, a discovery set of about a hundred patients was enrolled, consisting of roughly 45 with ophthalmopathy and roughly 60 with stable hyperthyroidism. An independent validation cohort was composed of around 19 hyperthyroidism patients and about 17 patients who later progressed from hyperthyroidism to ophthalmopathy. T-cell repertoires of thyroid tissue and blood were compared in over 5 hyperthyroidism patients. Following sampling, methimazole starting at 30 mg daily was administered to hyperthyroidism patients, and high-dose intravenous methylprednisolone was administered to ophthalmopathy patients.

For repertoire sequencing, the TCR beta CDR3 regions were amplified from RNA transcripts. The first round of RT-PCR was done with HTBI primers and the Qiagen OneStep RT-PCR kit, and was followed by a second round of multiplex PCR, then size selection and purification. Libraries were sequenced on an Illumina HiSeq2000 using paired-end 100 bp reads. For the original study's pipeline: SOAPnuke was used to process the reads, throwing out any read that had adapters, had uncalled bases, had a mean Phred below 15, or lacked an exact constant-primer or identifier match. High-quality paired reads were merged with COPE v1.2.5. Each unique nucleotide sequence was treated as a clonotype, and MiTCR v1.1 was used to align the clonotypes to the IMGT TRB V, D and J references. Analysis was restricted to V-J combinations with a frequency above 0.0001, which covered just over 98% of repertoires. For each V-J combination, a TCR clonal expansion and chaos score was defined as F50 clonal expansion divided by the chaos observed in the TCRdist matrix. Welch's t-statistics and random forest were used to reduce features to about a dozen V-J combinations, which were fed into a naive Bayes classifier. Thyroid-blood repertoire similarity was quantified with the Morisita-Horn index. In TCRdb, the public reads were trimmed at Q25 with fastp and aligned with MiXCR, with productive beta chains retained. For every CDR3 protein sequence, its rows merge into one entry that carries the most common genes and DNA. TCRdb assigned the V and J calls; the authors' analysis was not used. Counted in this sample were around 50,000 distinct CDR3 sequences; less than 65% of them appeared once. The ten largest clones take up less than 25% of the sample.

This clonotype has only a few counts. Its antigen is still unknown. No base quality values were provided; no much bigger clone lies one nucleotide off. Ophthalmopathy patients had moderately to severely active disease, Clinical Activity Score of at least 3, NOSPECS grade of at least 4, and disease duration under 3 months. Patients with other autoimmune diseases, uncontrolled infections, pregnancy or lactation were excluded. Diagnosis was based on clinical symptoms, serum thyroxine, TRAb, thyroid ultrasound and orbital computed tomography. Ficoll-Paque density gradient centrifugation was used to isolate PBMCs from approximately 11 ml of fresh peripheral blood. Total RNA was extracted with Trizol reagent and quality-checked on an Agilent 2100 Bioanalyzer. Overall study outcomes, separate from this receptor: Ophthalmopathy was separated from stable hyperthyroidism by the 13-signature model with about 90% sensitivity and 81% to 84% specificity in cross-validation and with 80%/75% in the test set. Sample size was not predetermined statistically, and investigators were not blinded to group allocation. In validation, the model predicted ophthalmopathy progression with about 70% sensitivity and around 72% specificity; some 13 predicted patients were CT-confirmed with GO in a median of approximately 6.5 months. Most expanded thyroid clonotypes with frequency above 0.001 were also detected in blood, suggesting blood repertoires may reflect the thyroid immune response.

The sample was peripheral blood. This receptor was obtained from an adult man with Graves' ophthalmopathy.

The CDR3 protein sequence reads: CASSHLGQGGQPQHF. The nucleotide sequence is given as TGTGCCAGTAGTCACCTGGGACAGGGGGGTCAGCCCCAGCATTTT. The chain joins TRBV19 to TRBJ1-5, and TRBD1 matches 11 of the central bases. Via the germline V gene (reference sequence), CDR1 is LNHDA and CDR2 SQIVND. Including the terminal cysteine and phenylalanine, the CDR3 comprises 15 residues. This entry keeps only the CDR3 DNA: 45 bases, framed from base 1. Ends trimmed: V by 5 bases, J by 6 bases; bases unmatched to a gene: 6.